These 12 T cell receptor beta chains originate from one sample sequenced in a study of cytomegalovirus exposure and HLA in healthy donors. Clones were sequenced by immunoSEQ multiplex PCR, and TCRdb holds only the in-frame ones, with some missing. The repertoire holds about 79,000 clones, roughly 93% seen once, with 3% to 4% in the top ten. Sequenced sample: PBMCs. These receptor sequences come from a woman in her twenties or thirties in good health and CMV-seronegative.

This rearrangement joins TRBV6-1 to TRBJ2-1, with unresolved D. Trimming stripped 6 bases from V and 0 bases from J, with 12 bases between. CDR1 is MNHNS and CDR2 is SASEGT in the germline V gene. CDR3 length: 15 residues. CDR3: CASRIGRSSYNEQFF. The CDR3 bases are TGTGCCAGCAGGATTGGCAGAAGCTCCTACAATGAGCAGTTCTTC.

This clone appeared a single time. This sequence joins TRBV30 and TRBJ1-3; D possibly corresponds to TRBD1 (6 bases). The germline V gene encodes CDR1 GTSNPN and CDR2 SVGIG (reference sequence). The V end lost 4 bases, the J end lost 8 bases, and 15 bases lay between the germline ends. The CDR3 is 13 residues long. Written as DNA, the CDR3 is TGTGCCTGGAATACAGGGACAAAGGACACCATATATTTT. Protein product: CAWNTGTKDTIYF.

The chain couples TRBV5-8 to TRBJ2-7; perhaps TRBD2 as D (5 bases). CDR1 is SGHTS, CDR2 YDEGEE, per germline. The CDR3 consists of 14 residues. Trimming took 1 base from V and 2 from J, leaving 10 bases between them. The DNA of the CDR3 is TGTGCCAGCAGCTTGAAGCTGACTACCTACGAGCAGTACTTC. It encodes CASSLKLTTYEQYF.

The gene calls are TRBV6-5 and TRBJ1-5, with unresolved D. Germline V gene sequence: CDR1 MNHEY, CDR2 SVGAGI. The CDR3 has 15 residues. The DNA for the CDR3 is TGTGGTGACTCCCCACGCCTAAGATGCACTCAGCCCCAGCATTTT. Translating gives CGDSPRLRCTQPQHF.

In this sample, this clone is medium-sized. V usage is TRBV7-2 and J usage is TRBJ1-6; 8 positions agree with TRBD1. This CDR3 has 15 residues. Trimming took 5 bases from V and 7 from J; bases not matched to a gene: 7. Germline V lookup: CDR1 SGHTA, CDR2 FQGNSA. The CDR3 DNA is TGTGCCAGCAGCCCCCGGACAGGGAACAATTCACCCCTCCACTTT. As protein: CASSPRTGNNSPLHF.

V is TRBV2 and J is TRBJ1-1; TRBD1 aligns across 7 bases. Germline loops: CDR1 SNHLY, CDR2 FYNNEI. The junction had 5 bases not matched to a gene; V was cut back by 6 bases and J by 10 bases. The length of the CDR3 is 11 residues. CDR3 protein: CASSRGTIAFF. The CDR3 nucleotides read TGTGCCAGCAGCAGGGGGACGATAGCTTTCTTT.

Worth noting for this clone: Compared with germline, one end of the junction differs, possibly owing to a read error. Other DNA sequences within the sample encode an identical CDR3. The chain carries TRBV2 and TRBJ1-4; 8 bases agree with TRBD1. This CDR3 region has 14 residues. Germline CDR1 and CDR2: SNHLY and FYNNEI. CDR3 sequence: CASSDRTGREKLFF. CDR3 DNA sequence: TGCGCCAGCAGTGATCGGACAGGGCGGGAAAAACTGTTTTTT.

The chain combines TRBV15 with TRBJ2-7; D possibly corresponds to TRBD2 (6 bases). The CDR3 is 15 amino acids. Between the trimmed V and J ends, which lost 0 bases and 1 base, there was a span of 10 bases. Germline loops: CDR1 LNHNV, CDR2 YYDKDF (reference sequence). The CDR3, as DNA: TGTGCCACCAGCAGAGAGGGCGGGATATCCTACGAGCAGTACTTC. Translated: CATSREGGISYEQYF.

The rearrangement uses TRBV10-3 and TRBJ2-5; 7 bases match TRBD1. Trimming at V came to 6 bases and at J to 0 bases, leaving 4 bases not matched to a gene. The CDR3 runs to 14 residues. Looked up from germline, CDR1 is ENHRY and CDR2 is SYGVKD. CDR3 DNA sequence: TGTGCCATCAGATCCGGGACAGACCAAGAGACCCAGTACTTC. It specifies CAIRSGTDQETQYF.

V gene TRBV7-2 combines with J gene TRBJ2-6; the match to TRBD1 covers 9 bases. Unmatched junction bases numbered 9, after V lost 5 bases and J lost 4 bases. This CDR3 region has 17 residues. Germline V gene data show CDR1 as SGHTA and CDR2 as FQGNSA. The CDR3 DNA reads TGTGCCAGCAGCCTACGGGACAGGGTTTCCGGGGCCAACGTCCTGACTTTC. It translates to CASSLRDRVSGANVLTF.

This chain connects TRBV30 to TRBJ2-1; the D is unclear. V lost 0 bases to trimming and J lost 5 bases, with 17 bases between them. CDR3 length: 16 amino acids. Germline values: CDR1 GTSNPN, CDR2 SVGIG (reference sequence). The CDR3: CAWSVPRMMAHNEQFF. CDR3 coding DNA: TGTGCCTGGAGTGTACCCAGGATGATGGCCCACAATGAGCAGTTCTTC.

The rearrangement uses TRBV19 and TRBJ1-1; the match to TRBD1 covers 7 bases. Germline CDR1 is LNHDA and CDR2 is SQIVND (reference sequence). CDR3 length: 17 residues. V shed 5 bases, J shed 0 bases, and the junction held 12 bases outside the gene matches. The CDR3: CASSERQGLVMNTEAFF. CDR3 coding DNA: TGTGCCAGTAGTGAGAGACAGGGACTGGTTATGAACACTGAAGCTTTCTTT.